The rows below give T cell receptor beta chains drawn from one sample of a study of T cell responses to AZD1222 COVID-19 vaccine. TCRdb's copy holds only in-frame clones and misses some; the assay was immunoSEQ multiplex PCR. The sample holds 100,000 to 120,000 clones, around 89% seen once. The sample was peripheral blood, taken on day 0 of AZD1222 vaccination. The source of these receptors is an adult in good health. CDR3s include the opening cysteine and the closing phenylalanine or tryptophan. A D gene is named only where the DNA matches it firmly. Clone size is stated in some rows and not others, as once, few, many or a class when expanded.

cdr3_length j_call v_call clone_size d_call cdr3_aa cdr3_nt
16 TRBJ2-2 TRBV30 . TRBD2 CAWSVRGGLITGELFF TGTGCCTGGAGTGTACGGGGGGGCCTGATCACCGGGGAGCTGTTTTTT
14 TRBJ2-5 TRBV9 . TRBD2 CASSVSGGQETQYF TGTGCCAGCAGCGTATCGGGGGGCCAAGAGACCCAGTACTTC
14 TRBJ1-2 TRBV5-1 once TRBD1 CASSPGQADYGYTF TGCGCCAGCAGCCCTGGACAGGCCGACTATGGCTACACCTTC
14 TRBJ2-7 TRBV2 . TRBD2 CASSVVAGNYEQYF TGTGCCAGCAGTGTAGTAGCGGGAAACTACGAGCAGTACTTC
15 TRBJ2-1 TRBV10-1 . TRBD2 CASSEQREGRNEQFF TGCGCCAGCAGTGAACAGCGGGAGGGGAGAAATGAGCAGTTCTTC
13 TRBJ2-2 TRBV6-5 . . CASREGALGELFF TGTGCCAGCAGGGAGGGGGCGCTAGGGGAGCTGTTTTTT
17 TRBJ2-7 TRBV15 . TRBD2 CATSRDQAGGRTYEQYF TGTGCCACCAGCAGAGATCAGGCTGGCGGGAGGACCTACGAGCAGTACTTC
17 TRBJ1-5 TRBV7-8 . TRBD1 CASSPRTGGNSNQPQHF TGTGCCAGCAGCCCAAGGACAGGCGGAAATAGCAATCAGCCCCAGCATTTT
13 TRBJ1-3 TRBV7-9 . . CASSPGDGNTIYF TGTGCCAGCAGCCCCGGGGACGGAAACACCATATATTTT
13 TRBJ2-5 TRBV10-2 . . CASSVEGRETQYF TGCGCCAGCAGTGTTGAGGGTCGCGAGACCCAGTACTTC
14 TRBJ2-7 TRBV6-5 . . CASSYLGSYGEQYF TGTGCCAGCAGTTACCTCGGATCATACGGCGAGCAGTACTTC
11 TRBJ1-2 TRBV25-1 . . CASSAGDGYTF TGTGCCAGCAGTGCGGGGGATGGCTACACCTTC
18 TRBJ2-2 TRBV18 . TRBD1 CASSPRRQGADGTGELFF TGTGCCAGCTCACCACGAAGGCAGGGGGCAGATGGCACCGGGGAGCTGTTTTTT
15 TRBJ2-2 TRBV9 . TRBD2 CASTSGGAYTGELFF TGTGCCAGCACCTCGGGAGGCGCCTACACCGGGGAGCTGTTTTTT
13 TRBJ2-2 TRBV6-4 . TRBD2 CANSAGDTGELFF TGTGCCAACAGTGCGGGAGACACCGGGGAGCTGTTTTTT
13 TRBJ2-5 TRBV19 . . CASSKGYRETQYF TGTGCCAGTAGTAAGGGGTATCGAGAGACCCAGTACTTC
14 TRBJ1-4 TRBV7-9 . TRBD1 CASSLFGTEEKLFF TGTGCCAGCAGCTTGTTCGGGACAGAAGAAAAACTGTTTTTT